The 21 T cell receptor beta chains listed next were all sequenced from one sample in a study of blood T cell repertoires in COVID-19. Libraries were prepared by immunoSEQ multiplex PCR; TCRdb keeps only in-frame clonotypes and omits some of them. This repertoire shows fewer than 400,000 clones, 85% found once; its top ten account for roughly 3.4%. What was sequenced was peripheral blood. The receptors were sampled from a woman aged 18-29 years with acute or convalescent COVID-19.

CDR3: CASRATGSNEKLFF. CDR3 nucleotide sequence: TGTGCCAGCAGAGCAACAGGCAGTAATGAAAAACTGTTTTTT. V usage is TRBV5-4 and J usage is TRBJ1-4, with D possibly matching TRBD1 (5 bases). Germline values: CDR1 SGHNT, CDR2 YYREEE (reference sequence). The CDR3 has 14 amino acids. V was shortened by 5 bases and J by 4 bases, with 12 bases between the two germline ends.

This rearrangement joins TRBV6-5 to TRBJ2-7; a possible D gene is TRBD2 (5 bases). CDR1 and CDR2 from the germline V gene are MNHEY and SVGAGI. There are 11 residues in the CDR3. The V end was cut by 5 bases, the J end by 3 bases, with 5 bases between. The CDR3 is CASSRDYEQYF. The CDR3 DNA reads TGTGCCAGCAGTCGGGACTACGAGCAGTACTTC.

This sequence joins TRBV19 and TRBJ1-2; D not resolved. CDR1 is LNHDA and CDR2 is SQIVND in the germline V gene (reference sequence). V lost 7 bases to trimming and J lost 7 bases, with 19 bases between them. This CDR3 contains 14 residues. Here the CDR3 reads CASKSRALEFGYTF. CDR3 coding DNA: TGTGCCAGTAAGTCGAGGGCCCTGGAGTTTGGCTACACCTTC.

In the case of this clone: The missing conserved phenylalanine or tryptophan at the end of this CDR3 makes a read error likely. This chain joins TRBV9 and TRBJ1-2, with 7 bases aligning to TRBD1. V gave up 0 bases and J gave up 4 bases; unmatched junction bases: 3. The germline V gene encodes CDR1 SGDLS and CDR2 YYNGEE. The CDR3 runs 14 residues. The CDR3: CASSVGQGSYGYTS. CDR3 nucleotide sequence: TGTGCCAGCAGCGTAGGACAGGGAAGCTATGGCTACACCTCC.

The chain uses TRBV9 and TRBJ2-2; TRBD1 aligns across 7 bases. The CDR3 is made up of 15 amino acids. V shed 0 bases, J shed 5 bases, and the junction held 4 bases outside the gene matches. Germline values: CDR1 SGDLS, CDR2 YYNGEE. CDR3: CASSVGTGGTGELFF. The CDR3 nucleotides are TGTGCCAGCAGCGTAGGGACAGGAGGAACCGGGGAGCTGTTTTTT.

CDR3 bases: TGTGCCAGCAGGTGGGGCCAGGCGGAGACCCAGTACTTC. Its protein product is CASRWGQAETQYF. The chain is built from TRBV5-6 and TRBJ2-5; a possible D gene is TRBD1 (5 bases). Germline lookup yields CDR1 SGHDT and CDR2 YYEEEE. The CDR3 extends over 13 amino acids. The V and J ends lost 5 bases and 5 bases respectively, with 13 bases between them.

The chain uses TRBV10-3 and TRBJ2-2; 7 bases line up with TRBD1. Germline CDR1 ENHRY, CDR2 SYGVKD. With 0 bases clipped from V and 3 bases from J, the junction kept 13 bases outside the gene matches. The length of the CDR3 is 19 residues. Here the CDR3 reads CAISESETGLPWDTGELFF. The CDR3 DNA sequence: TGTGCCATCAGTGAGTCGGAGACAGGGCTCCCCTGGGACACCGGGGAGCTGTTTTTT.

The chain carries TRBV19 and TRBJ1-2; the D gene is possibly TRBD1 (6 bases). V was pared by 1 base and J by 4 bases, with 13 bases between. CDR1 and CDR2 (germline): LNHDA, SQIVND (reference sequence). The CDR3 loop spans 15 amino acids. The DNA for the CDR3 is TGTGCCAGTAGTATAGCGTCTTCAGGGGCCTATGGCTACACCTTC. This sequence encodes CASSIASSGAYGYTF.

The gene calls are TRBV4-1 and TRBJ1-1; 8 positions match TRBD1. CDR1 MGHRA and CDR2 YSYEKL come from the germline V gene. CDR3 length: 18 amino acids. Losses at the gene ends were 2 bases for V and 1 base for J; bases not matched to a gene: 12. CDR3 sequence reads: CASSQSGTYQGANTEAFF. DNA for the CDR3: TGCGCCAGCAGCCAATCAGGGACCTATCAGGGGGCGAACACTGAAGCTTTCTTT.

V is TRBV3-1 (or the pseudogene TRBV3-2) and J is TRBJ1-2, with 7 positions matching TRBD1. The CDR3 is 14 amino acids. V trimming: 5 bases; J trimming: 2 bases; junction bases outside the gene matches: 5. CDR1 LGHDT and CDR2 YNNKEL come from the germline V gene (reference sequence). The CDR3 region has the DNA TGTGCCAGCAGCAACAGGGGTGGGAACTATGGCTACACCTTC. Protein: CASSNRGGNYGYTF.

The chain employs TRBV6-6 and TRBJ2-7; D uncertain. With 4 bases removed from V and 0 bases from J, the gap between germline ends came to 13 bases. CDR3 length: 15 residues. CDR1 is MNHNY, CDR2 SVGAGI, per germline (reference sequence). The CDR3 DNA sequence: TGTGCCAGCAGTTCCTTAAAGCGTGCCTCCTACGAGCAGTACTTC. This codes for CASSSLKRASYEQYF.

The rearrangement links TRBV5-4 to TRBJ2-7; 8 nucleotides line up with TRBD1. Germline assignment: CDR1 SGHNT and CDR2 YYREEE (reference sequence). Unmatched junction bases numbered 8, after V lost 4 bases and J lost 5 bases. CDR3 length equals 14 residues. The DNA of the CDR3 is TGTGCCAGCAGCCCGGACAGGGCTACCGACGAGCAGTACTTC. It encodes CASSPDRATDEQYF.

The chain uses TRBV2 and TRBJ2-7; D might be TRBD2 (6 bases). Germline values: CDR1 SNHLY, CDR2 FYNNEI. V lost 6 bases to trimming and J lost 0 bases, with 18 bases between them. The CDR3 totals 16 residues. The CDR3 region has the DNA TGTGCCAGCAGCGAGGGACTTCTAGGGAGCTCCTACGAGCAGTACTTC. Translated: CASSEGLLGSSYEQYF.

The chain has TRBV18 and TRBJ2-7; 8 nucleotides match TRBD2. CDR3 size: 13 residues. CDR1 is KGHSH, CDR2 LQKENI, per germline. Trimming removed 6 bases from V and 2 bases from J; junction bases left unmatched: 3. The CDR3 reads CASSTGGTYEQYF. The CDR3 coding sequence is TGTGCCAGCTCGACGGGGGGGACCTACGAGCAGTACTTC. The full variable domain, with the rest looked up from reference TRBV18 and TRBJ2-7, is NAGVMQNPRHLVRRRGQEARLRCSPMKGHSHVYWYRQLPEEGLKFMVYLQKENIIDESGMPKERFSAEFPKEGPSILRIQQVVRGDSAAYFCASSTGGTYEQYFGPGTRLTVT.

The chain carries TRBV28 and TRBJ2-2, with TRBD1 identical over 10 bases. V was clipped by 5 bases and J by 6 bases; unmatched bases: 6. The CDR3 runs to 15 residues. CDR1 MDHEN and CDR2 SYDVKM come from the germline V gene. The CDR3 loop reads CASSMTGQGSGELFF. The CDR3 DNA reads TGTGCCAGCAGTATGACGGGACAGGGGTCCGGGGAGCTGTTTTTT. The full variable domain, completed using reference TRBV28 and TRBJ2-2, is DVKVTQSSRYLVKRTGEKVFLECVQDMDHENMFWYRQDPGLGLRLIYFSYDVKMKEKGDIPEGYSVSREKKERFSLILESASTNQTSMYLCASSMTGQGSGELFFGEGSRLTVL.

This chain uses TRBV5-6 with TRBJ1-2; 7 nucleotides agree with TRBD1. The V gene end was trimmed by 4 bases and the J gene end by 6 bases; junction bases not matched to a gene: 15. The CDR3 contains 16 residues. CDR1 SGHDT and CDR2 YYEEEE come from the germline V gene. CDR3 in amino acids: CASSAKSLSGTDGYTF. The CDR3 DNA is TGTGCCAGCAGCGCTAAATCCTTATCAGGGACAGATGGCTACACCTTC.

The V and J genes are TRBV4-1 and TRBJ2-3, with 8 positions matching TRBD2. Germline V gene sequence: CDR1 MGHRA, CDR2 YSYEKL. The CDR3 loop spans 14 amino acids. V shed 4 bases, J shed 3 bases, and the junction held 3 bases outside the gene matches. CDR3 region: CASSRGGGTDTQYF. For the CDR3, the DNA is TGCGCCAGCAGCCGTGGCGGGGGGACAGATACGCAGTATTTT.

CDR3 residues: CASSFLPVGGYTF. The CDR3 region has the DNA TGTGCCAGCAGCTTCCTGCCGGTCGGGGGCTACACCTTC. J is TRBJ1-2 and V is TRBV5-8; D is ambiguous. Germline V gives CDR1 SGHTS, CDR2 YDEGEE. This CDR3 comprises 13 residues. Trimming left V 2 bases short and J 8 bases short, with 13 bases between.

This chain joins TRBV6-5 and TRBJ2-2; 8 positions match TRBD1. Trimming at V came to 6 bases and at J to 10 bases, leaving 4 bases not matched to a gene. The CDR3 extends over 12 amino acids. Looked up from germline, CDR1 is MNHEY and CDR2 is SVGAGI. For the CDR3, the DNA is TGTGCCAGCAGGATGACAGGGGCGGAGCTGTTTTTT. Translating gives CASRMTGAELFF.

This sequence joins TRBV24-1 and TRBJ1-2; D unclear. This CDR3 comprises 14 residues. Trimming pared 6 bases from V and 7 bases from J, leaving 17 bases between. CDR1 is KGHDR and CDR2 is SFDVKD in the germline V gene. The CDR3 region is CATSSHPTGIGYTF. CDR3 DNA sequence: TGTGCCACCAGTTCTCATCCAACCGGTATTGGCTACACCTTC.

V usage is TRBV3-1 (or the pseudogene TRBV3-2) and J usage is TRBJ1-2; D perhaps matches TRBD1 (6 bases). V was shortened by 4 bases and J by 8 bases, with 20 bases between the two germline ends. The CDR3 loop spans 15 amino acids. Per the germline V gene, CDR1 is LGHDT and CDR2 is YNNKEL (reference sequence). The CDR3 nucleotides read TGTGCCAGCAGCCCATCCGTGGGAGGGGGAAGGGGCTACACCTTC. This encodes CASSPSVGGGRGYTF.